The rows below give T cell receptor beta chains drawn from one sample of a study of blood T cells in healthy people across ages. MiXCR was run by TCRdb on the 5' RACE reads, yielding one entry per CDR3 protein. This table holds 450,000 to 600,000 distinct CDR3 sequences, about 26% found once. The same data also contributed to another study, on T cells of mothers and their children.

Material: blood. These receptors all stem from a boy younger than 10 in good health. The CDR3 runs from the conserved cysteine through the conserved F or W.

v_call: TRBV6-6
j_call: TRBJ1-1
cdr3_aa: CASRGFTGKSTEAFF

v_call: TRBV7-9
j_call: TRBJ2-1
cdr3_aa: CASSPYRGRSSYNEQFF

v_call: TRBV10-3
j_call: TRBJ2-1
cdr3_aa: CAIGDTSGGYNEQFF

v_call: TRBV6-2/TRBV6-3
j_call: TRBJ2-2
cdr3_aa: CASSYSKGDSVGLFGELFF

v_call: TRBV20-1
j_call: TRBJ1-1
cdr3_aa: CSARERAEAFF

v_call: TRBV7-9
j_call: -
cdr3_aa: CASSFDYGRSYEQYF

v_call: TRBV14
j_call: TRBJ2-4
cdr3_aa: CASSRGDRTIQYF

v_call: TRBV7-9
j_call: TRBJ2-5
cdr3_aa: CASSQGELLQETQYF

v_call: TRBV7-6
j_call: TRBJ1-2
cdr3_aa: CVAGSGALGYTF

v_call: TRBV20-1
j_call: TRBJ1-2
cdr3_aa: CSAVARGGKRNGYTF

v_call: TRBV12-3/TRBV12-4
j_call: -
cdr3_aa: CASTDSPGRSSYEQYF

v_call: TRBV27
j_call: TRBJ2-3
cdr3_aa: CASSLNPRGRSTDTQYF

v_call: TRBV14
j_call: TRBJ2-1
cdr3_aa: CASSQGDFRSSYNEQFF

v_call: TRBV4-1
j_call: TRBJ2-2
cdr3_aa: CASSLPEVLQGTNTGELFF

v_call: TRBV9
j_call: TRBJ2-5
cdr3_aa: CASSKVTGQETQYF

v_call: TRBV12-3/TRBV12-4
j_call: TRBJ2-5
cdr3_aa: CASSPQGATQYF

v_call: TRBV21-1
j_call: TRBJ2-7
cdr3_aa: CAERDRGHYEQYF

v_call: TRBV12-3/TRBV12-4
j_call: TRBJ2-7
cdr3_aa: CASSNRGGLYEQYF

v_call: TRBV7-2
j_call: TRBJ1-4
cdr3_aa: CASSFQSATNEKLFF

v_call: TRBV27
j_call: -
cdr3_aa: CASSSSPYEQYF

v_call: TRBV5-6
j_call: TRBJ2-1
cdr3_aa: CASSLWGGVGDNEQFF

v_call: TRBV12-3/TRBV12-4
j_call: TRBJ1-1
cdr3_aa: CASSLEGEGNTEAFF

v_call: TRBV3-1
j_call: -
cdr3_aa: CASSQILPEQFF

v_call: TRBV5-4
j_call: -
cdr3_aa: CASKESNNEQFF

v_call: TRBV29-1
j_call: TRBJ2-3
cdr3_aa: CSVATRTRAQYF

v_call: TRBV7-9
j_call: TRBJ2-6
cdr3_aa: CASPGPSGANVLTF

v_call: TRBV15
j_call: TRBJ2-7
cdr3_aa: CATSVGGHEQHF

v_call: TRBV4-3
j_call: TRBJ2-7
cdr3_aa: CASSHLQGAGYEQYF

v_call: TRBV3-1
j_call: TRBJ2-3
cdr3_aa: CASSQKRPAGADTQYF

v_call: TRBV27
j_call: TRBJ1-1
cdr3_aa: CASSLSTRGDRAFF

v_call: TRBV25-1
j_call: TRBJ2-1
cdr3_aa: CASSEHRGGEQFF